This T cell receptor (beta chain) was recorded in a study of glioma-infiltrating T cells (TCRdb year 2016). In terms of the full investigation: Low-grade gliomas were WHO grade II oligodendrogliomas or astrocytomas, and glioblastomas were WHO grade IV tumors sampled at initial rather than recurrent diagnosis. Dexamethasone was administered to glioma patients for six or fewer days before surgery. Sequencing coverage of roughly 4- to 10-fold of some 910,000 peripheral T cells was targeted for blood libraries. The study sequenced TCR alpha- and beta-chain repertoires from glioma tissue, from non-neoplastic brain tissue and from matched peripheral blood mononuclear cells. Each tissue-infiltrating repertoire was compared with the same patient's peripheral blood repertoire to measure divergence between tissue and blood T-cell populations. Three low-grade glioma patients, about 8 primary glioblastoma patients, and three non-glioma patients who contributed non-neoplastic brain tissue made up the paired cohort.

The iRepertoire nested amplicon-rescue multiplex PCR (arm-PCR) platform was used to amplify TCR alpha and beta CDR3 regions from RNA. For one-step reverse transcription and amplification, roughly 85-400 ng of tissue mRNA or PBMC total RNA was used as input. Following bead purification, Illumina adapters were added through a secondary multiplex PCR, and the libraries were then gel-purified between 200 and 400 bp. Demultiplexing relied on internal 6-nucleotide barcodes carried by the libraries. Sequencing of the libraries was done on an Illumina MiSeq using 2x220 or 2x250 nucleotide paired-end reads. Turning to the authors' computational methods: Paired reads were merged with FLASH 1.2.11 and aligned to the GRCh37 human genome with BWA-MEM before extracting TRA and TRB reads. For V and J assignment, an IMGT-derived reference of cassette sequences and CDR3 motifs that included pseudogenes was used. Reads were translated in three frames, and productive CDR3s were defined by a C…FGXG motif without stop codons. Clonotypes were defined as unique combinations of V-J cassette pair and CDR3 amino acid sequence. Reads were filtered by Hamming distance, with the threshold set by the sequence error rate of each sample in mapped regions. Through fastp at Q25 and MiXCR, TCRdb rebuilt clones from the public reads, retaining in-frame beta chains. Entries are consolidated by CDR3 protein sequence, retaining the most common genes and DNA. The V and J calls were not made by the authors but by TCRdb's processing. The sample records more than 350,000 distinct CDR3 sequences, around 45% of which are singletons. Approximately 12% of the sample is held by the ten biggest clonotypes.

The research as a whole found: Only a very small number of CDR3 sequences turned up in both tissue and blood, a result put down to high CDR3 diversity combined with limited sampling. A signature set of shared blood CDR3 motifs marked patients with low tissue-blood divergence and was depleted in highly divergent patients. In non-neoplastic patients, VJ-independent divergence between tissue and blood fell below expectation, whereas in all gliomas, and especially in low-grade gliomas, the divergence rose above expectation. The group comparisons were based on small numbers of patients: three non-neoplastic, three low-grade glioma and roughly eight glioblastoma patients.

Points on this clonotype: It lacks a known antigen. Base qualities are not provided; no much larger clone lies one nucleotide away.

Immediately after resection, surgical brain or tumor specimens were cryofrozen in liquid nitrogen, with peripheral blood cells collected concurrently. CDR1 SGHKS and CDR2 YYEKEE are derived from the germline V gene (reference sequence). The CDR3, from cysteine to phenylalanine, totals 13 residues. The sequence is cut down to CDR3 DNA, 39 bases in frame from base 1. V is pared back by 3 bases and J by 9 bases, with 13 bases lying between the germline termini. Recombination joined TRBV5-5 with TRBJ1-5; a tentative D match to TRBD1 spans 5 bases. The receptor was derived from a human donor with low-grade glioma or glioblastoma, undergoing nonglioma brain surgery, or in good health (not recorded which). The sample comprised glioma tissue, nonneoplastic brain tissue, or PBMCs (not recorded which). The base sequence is TGTGCCAGCAGCTCCACCCGGGGACGGCCCCAGCATTTT. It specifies CASSSTRGRPQHF.